The 29 T cell receptor beta chains given below trace back to one sample, sequenced in a study of sequential checkpoint blockade in melanoma. Indicated treatment: randomized to nivolumab then ipilimumab (arm A) or the reverse (arm B). The method was immunoSEQ multiplex PCR; TCRdb's version includes in-frame clones alone and lacks a portion of them. The sample consists of 8,500 to 9,500 clones, about three quarters of them appearing once. The starting material was CD8+ T cells sorted from blood (inferred from file names), obtained from a patient given nivolumab and ipilimumab in sequence. These TCRs come from a human donor with melanoma.

The chain combines TRBV27 with TRBJ2-1; D perhaps matches TRBD2 (7 bases). Between the trimmed V and J ends, which lost 7 bases and 5 bases, there was a span of 24 bases. Germline-derived CDR1 and CDR2 are MNHEY and SMNVEV (reference sequence). The CDR3 loop spans 17 amino acids. DNA of the CDR3: TGTGCCAGCAATCCGGTTGCGGGGGCTGTTTTGAACAATGAGCAGTTCTTC. This sequence encodes CASNPVAGAVLNNEQFF.

The chain uses TRBV11-3 and TRBJ2-1; D is possibly TRBD2 (6 bases). The CDR3 runs to 14 residues. Germline-derived CDR1 and CDR2 are SGHNT and YENEEA. Trimming shortened V by 5 bases and J by 6 bases, and 14 bases separated the two germline ends. The CDR3 reads CASSPPGLLNEQFF. The DNA of the CDR3 is TGTGCCAGCAGCCCACCGGGACTCCTCAATGAGCAGTTCTTC. The full variable domain, with the rest looked up from reference TRBV11-3 and TRBJ2-1, is EAGVVQSPRYKIIEKKQPVAFWCNPISGHNTLYWYLQNLGQGPELLIRYENEEAVDDSQLPKDRFSAERLKGVDSTLKIQPAELGDSAVYLCASSPPGLLNEQFFGPGTRLTVL.

This rearrangement joins TRBV25-1 to TRBJ2-7, with 7 bases aligning to TRBD1. CDR1 and CDR2 from the germline V gene are MGHDK and SYGVNS. The ends lost 3 bases at V and 7 bases at J; junction bases unmatched: 12. The CDR3 has 15 residues. In nucleotides, the CDR3 is TGTGCCAGCAGTGACCCTGGACAGGACAGTGGGGAGCAGTACTTC. Translated: CASSDPGQDSGEQYF.

The rearrangement links TRBV6-5 to TRBJ1-6, with no clear D. Trimming took off 8 bases at V and 8 bases at J, with 13 bases between the two ends. Germline V CDR1 and CDR2: MNHEY, SVGAGI. The CDR3 has 13 residues. DNA for the CDR3: TGTGCCAGCTGCCGCGGGGAACATTCACCCCTCCACTTT. Its protein is CASCRGEHSPLHF.

This clone was observed once. The gene calls are TRBV6-1 and TRBJ2-7; TRBD1 aligns across 8 bases. Trimming took 6 bases from V and 3 from J; bases not matched to a gene: 7. The germline V gene encodes CDR1 MNHNS and CDR2 SASEGT. The CDR3 runs to 14 residues. Written as DNA, the CDR3 is TGTGCCAGCAGGGGGACAGGCTACTACTACGAGCAGTACTTC. Its translation: CASRGTGYYYEQYF.

The V gene is TRBV9, the J gene TRBJ2-5; D remains ambiguous. The V gene lost 0 bases and the J gene lost 3 bases, with 6 bases spanning the gap. The germline CDR1 and CDR2 sequences are SGDLS and YYNGEE. The CDR3 sequence is 13 residues long. The CDR3 protein is CASSVGGEETQYF. The CDR3 region has the DNA TGTGCCAGCAGCGTAGGAGGAGAAGAGACCCAGTACTTC.

The J gene is TRBJ2-5, the V gene TRBV4-3, with TRBD1 identical over 11 bases. Germline V gives CDR1 LGHNA, CDR2 YSLEER. The J segment lost 3 bases and the V segment lost 4 bases, leaving 4 bases of the junction unmatched. This CDR3 has 15 residues. CDR3 protein: CASSPGTGGEETQYF. CDR3 in DNA: TGCGCCAGCAGCCCGGGGACAGGGGGTGAAGAGACCCAGTACTTC.

The rearrangement uses TRBV11-2 and TRBJ2-7; maybe TRBD2 (6 bases). The CDR3 is 15 amino acids. Germline loops: CDR1 SGHAT, CDR2 FQNNGV. Trimming took off 8 bases at V and 2 bases at J, with 19 bases between the two ends. The CDR3 loop is CASARGSGPTYEQYF. The CDR3 DNA follows: TGTGCCAGCGCCCGGGGGTCTGGACCGACCTACGAGCAGTACTTC.

This chain joins TRBV5-4 and TRBJ2-2; 9 nucleotides agree with TRBD1. The length of the CDR3 is 16 residues. V trimming: 4 bases; J trimming: 5 bases; junction bases outside the gene matches: 9. CDR1 and CDR2 (germline): SGHNT, YYREEE (reference sequence). This chain's CDR3 is CASSPQDRGWTGELFF. DNA for the CDR3: TGTGCCAGCAGCCCCCAGGACAGGGGTTGGACCGGGGAGCTGTTTTTT.

The table lists this clone with a count of one. The chain recombines TRBV7-6 with TRBJ2-7, with 7 bases fitting TRBD2. This CDR3 has 17 amino acids. The trim removed 4 bases at V and 0 bases at J, leaving 12 bases unmatched. CDR1 and CDR2 from the germline V gene are SGHVS and FNYEAQ. CDR3 coding DNA: TGTGCCAGCAGCTCCCCCGTGACGGGGGGTTTCTCCTACGAGCAGTACTTC. It yields the protein CASSSPVTGGFSYEQYF. Full variable domain (remainder filled in from reference TRBV7-6 and TRBJ2-7): GAGVSQSPRYKVTKRGQDVALRCDPISGHVSLYWYRQALGQGPEFLTYFNYEAQQDKSGLPNDRFSAERPEGSISTLTIQRTEQRDSAMYRCASSSPVTGGFSYEQYFGPGTRLTVT.

The chain carries TRBV7-8 and TRBJ2-5; TRBD2 matches 15 bases. The J call is in doubt because the DNA end fits TRBJ2-7 better. Germline V lookup: CDR1 SGHVS, CDR2 FQNEAQ. The CDR3 loop spans 15 amino acids. The DNA of the CDR3 is TGTGCCAGCAGCCCGAGGACTAGCGGGAGGGTCGAGCAGTACTTC. Translating gives CASSPRTSGRVEQYF.

The chain links TRBV11-2 to TRBJ2-1, with 10 nucleotides matching TRBD2. V was clipped by 2 bases and J by 8 bases; unmatched bases: 12. Germline loops: CDR1 SGHAT, CDR2 FQNNGV. The CDR3 is made up of 17 amino acids. The CDR3 coding sequence is TGTGCCAGCAGCTTACCCTTCTTAGCGGGAGGAATTTATGAGCAGTTCTTC. Translation gives CASSLPFLAGGIYEQFF.

The gene calls are TRBV4-1 and TRBJ2-7; D gene uncertain. Germline V gene data show CDR1 as MGHRA and CDR2 as YSYEKL. This CDR3 has 15 amino acids. V shed 1 base and J shed 4 bases, with 14 bases lying between them. The CDR3 loop reads CASSQGEGAQYEQYF. In nucleotides, the CDR3 is TGCGCCAGCAGCCAAGGCGAAGGTGCACAGTACGAGCAGTACTTC.

The V gene is TRBV4-1, the J gene TRBJ1-3; weak D call: TRBD1 (6 bases). Trimming stripped 4 bases from V and 0 bases from J, with 10 bases between. Germline lookup yields CDR1 MGHRA and CDR2 YSYEKL. The CDR3 is made up of 15 amino acids. The CDR3 spells CASSRQAFSGNTIYF. CDR3 nucleotides: TGCGCCAGCAGCCGACAGGCTTTCTCTGGAAACACCATATATTTT.

J is TRBJ2-5 and V is TRBV7-6; D is ambiguous. This CDR3 spans 12 amino acids. Germline lookup yields CDR1 SGHVS and CDR2 FNYEAQ. V was trimmed by 2 bases and J by 5 bases, leaving 6 bases between them. The CDR3 DNA is TGTGCCAGCAGCTTAAACGAGGAGACCCAGTACTTC. It yields the protein CASSLNEETQYF. Complete variable domain (other parts from reference TRBV7-6 and TRBJ2-5): GAGVSQSPRYKVTKRGQDVALRCDPISGHVSLYWYRQALGQGPEFLTYFNYEAQQDKSGLPNDRFSAERPEGSISTLTIQRTEQRDSAMYRCASSLNEETQYFGPGTRLLVL.

The chain uses TRBV7-6 and TRBJ2-2; no clear D. CDR1 and CDR2 from the germline V gene are SGHVS and FNYEAQ. This CDR3 is built from 14 residues. Trimming shortened V by 1 base and J by 1 base, and 4 bases separated the two germline ends. CDR3 residues: CASSLGRNTGELFF. For the CDR3, the DNA is TGTGCCAGCAGCTTAGGTCGGAACACCGGGGAGCTGTTTTTT.

The gene calls are TRBV28 and TRBJ2-1; the D gene is possibly TRBD2 (6 bases). Trimming pared 4 bases from V and 5 bases from J, leaving 9 bases between. The CDR3 has 13 amino acids. Germline values: CDR1 MDHEN, CDR2 SYDVKM. DNA of the CDR3: TGTGCCAGCAGTTGGGGACTCGACAATGAGCAGTTCTTC. Amino acid sequence: CASSWGLDNEQFF.

This clone occurred a few times. The chain has TRBV7-6 and TRBJ1-2, with 11 bases that match TRBD1. The CDR3 loop spans 13 amino acids. Germline V gene lookup returns CDR1 SGHVS and CDR2 FNYEAQ. The V segment lost 5 bases and the J segment 9 bases; nucleotides outside the gene matches: 5. In DNA form, the CDR3 reads TGTGCCAGCAGCCCGGGACAGGGGGAGAGCTACACCTTC. Its translation: CASSPGQGESYTF. Using reference TRBV7-6 and TRBJ1-2 for the parts outside the CDR3, the full variable domain is GAGVSQSPRYKVTKRGQDVALRCDPISGHVSLYWYRQALGQGPEFLTYFNYEAQQDKSGLPNDRFSAERPEGSISTLTIQRTEQRDSAMYRCASSPGQGESYTFGSGTRLTVV.

This clone has more than one count but fewer than ten. V and J are TRBV30 and TRBJ1-2; D may be TRBD1 (6 bases). Germline V lookup: CDR1 GTSNPN, CDR2 SVGIG (reference sequence). The CDR3 is 10 amino acids. V lost 1 base to trimming and J lost 13 bases, with 10 bases between them. The CDR3 here is CAWSDRQATF. The CDR3 coding sequence is TGTGCCTGGAGTGATCGACAGGCCACCTTC.

The chain employs TRBV4-1 and TRBJ2-2, with 11 bases fitting TRBD2. Germline V gene data show CDR1 as MGHRA and CDR2 as YSYEKL. After removal of 3 bases from V and 3 bases from J, the junction contained 12 bases not matched to a gene. CDR3 size: 19 residues. CDR3: CASSQREVLGLADTGELFF. DNA for the CDR3: TGCGCCAGCAGCCAGAGGGAGGTTCTGGGACTAGCGGACACCGGGGAGCTGTTTTTT.

The gene calls are TRBV4-1 and TRBJ1-4; D is uncertain. V was trimmed by 1 base and J by 2 bases, leaving 17 bases between them. Germline lookup yields CDR1 MGHRA and CDR2 YSYEKL. The CDR3 is 18 amino acids. CDR3 sequence reads: CASSQGADLRATNEKLFF. CDR3 DNA: TGCGCCAGCAGCCAAGGGGCCGATTTGAGGGCTACTAATGAAAAACTGTTTTTT.

The chain employs TRBV30 and TRBJ2-6; D is possibly TRBD2 (5 bases). The ends were cut back, 5 bases at V and 1 base at J, with 9 bases in the middle. The CDR3 contains 14 residues. From germline, CDR1 is GTSNPN and CDR2 SVGIG (reference sequence). CDR3 bases: TGTGCCTGGTCGTCGGGGTCTGGGGCCAACGTCCTGACTTTC. Translated: CAWSSGSGANVLTF.

This chain links TRBV4-2 with TRBJ2-5; 11 nucleotides align to TRBD2. CDR3 length: 15 amino acids. Per germline, CDR1 LGHNA and CDR2 YNFKEQ. V dropped 4 bases and J dropped 1; count of bases not matched to a gene: 2. CDR3 sequence (DNA): TGTGCCAGCAGCCCTAGCGGGGGGATCCAAGAGACCCAGTACTTC. Its translation is CASSPSGGIQETQYF.

The CDR3 nucleotides are TGTGCCAGCAGCCCGGAGACAGGGGGCTATGGCTACACCTTC. It specifies CASSPETGGYGYTF. V usage is TRBV7-9 and J usage is TRBJ1-2; 9 positions agree with TRBD1. With 5 bases clipped from V and 4 bases from J, the junction kept 5 bases outside the gene matches. Per the germline V gene, CDR1 is SEHNR and CDR2 is FQNEAQ (reference sequence). This CDR3 contains 14 residues.

The chain uses TRBV19 and TRBJ1-6, with 8 nucleotides matching TRBD1. CDR1 and CDR2 (germline): LNHDA, SQIVND (reference sequence). The J segment lost 10 bases and the V segment lost 7 bases, leaving 9 bases of the junction unmatched. CDR3 length: 14 residues. DNA of the CDR3: TGTGCCAGTAACCCGGGACAGGATACCTCACCCCTCCACTTT. Protein product: CASNPGQDTSPLHF.

This clone was seen a few times. V usage is TRBV7-9 and J usage is TRBJ2-1, with D perhaps TRBD2 (5 bases). Germline V gene sequence: CDR1 SEHNR, CDR2 FQNEAQ (reference sequence). The CDR3 consists of 16 residues. V shed 5 bases and J shed 0 bases, with 14 bases lying between them. CDR3 in amino acids: CASSQDSGSSYNEQFF. DNA of the CDR3: TGTGCCAGCAGCCAAGATTCGGGGAGCTCCTACAATGAGCAGTTCTTC.

Within the sample, this clone is large. The chain recombines TRBV6-4 with TRBJ1-1; D uncertain. Trimming took off 2 bases at V and 2 bases at J, with 6 bases between the two ends. The CDR3 consists of 13 residues. Germline CDR1 MRHNA, CDR2 SNTAGT. The DNA for the CDR3 is TGTGCCAGCAGTGACGGAGAAAACACTGAAGCTTTCTTT. Its protein is CASSDGENTEAFF.

The chain is built from TRBV10-2 and TRBJ2-1; D is uncertain. The CDR3 contains 13 residues. In germline, CDR1 is WSHSY, CDR2 SAAADI. Trimming stripped 9 bases from V and 2 bases from J, with 11 bases between. CDR3 sequence: CASTLSAYNEQFF. DNA for the CDR3: TGCGCCAGTACCTTAAGCGCCTACAATGAGCAGTTCTTC.

The rearrangement uses TRBV7-2 and TRBJ2-7; 9 bases are shared with TRBD2. CDR1 is SGHTA, CDR2 FQGNSA, per germline. The CDR3 loop spans 16 amino acids. V shed 3 bases and J 2 bases; nucleotides not matched to a gene: 8. The CDR3 sequence is CASSLYEREDAYEQYF. CDR3 coding DNA: TGTGCCAGCAGCTTGTACGAGCGGGAGGACGCCTACGAGCAGTACTTC.